The 32 T cell receptor beta chains below were found in one sample sequenced in a study of shared clonotypes between healthy human individuals. Repertoires were generated with immunoSEQ multiplex PCR, while TCRdb's copy carries only in-frame clones and drops some. Of over a million clones listed, approximately 98.5% are singletons. The material sequenced was naive CD4+ T cells sorted from blood. Subset defined: CD45RA+ positively selected. These receptor sequences come from a young man in good health.

The CDR3 bases are TGTGCCAGCAGCCTCCCCTTGGCGGCGGGTGAAAAACTGTTTTTT. It is translated as CASSLPLAAGEKLFF. The rearrangement uses TRBV7-9 and TRBJ1-4; D remains unclear. The CDR3 has 15 amino acids. Germline-derived CDR1 and CDR2 are SEHNR and FQNEAQ (reference sequence). V gave up 5 bases and J gave up 7 bases, with 17 bases separating them.

The J gene is TRBJ1-5, the V gene TRBV7-2, with D perhaps TRBD1 (5 bases). In germline, CDR1 is SGHTA, CDR2 FQGNSA. Trimming stripped 5 bases from V and 8 bases from J, with 19 bases between. The CDR3 has 15 residues. The CDR3 loop reads CASSADRGFTKPQHF. In nucleotides, the CDR3 is TGTGCCAGCAGCGCCGACAGAGGATTTACGAAGCCCCAGCATTTT.

The chain uses TRBV18 and TRBJ2-7; TRBD1 matches 8 bases. The length of the CDR3 is 17 residues. Germline V gene data show CDR1 as KGHSH and CDR2 as LQKENI. V was pared by 3 bases and J by 0 bases, with 10 bases of the junction left unmatched. Here the CDR3 reads CASSPSSGGVSSYEQYF. The CDR3 DNA is TGTGCCAGCTCACCTTCCTCAGGGGGCGTAAGCTCCTACGAGCAGTACTTC.

The chain has TRBV7-8 and TRBJ1-5; 7 bases line up with TRBD1. CDR3 size: 12 residues. Germline V gene data show CDR1 as SGHVS and CDR2 as FQNEAQ. J was trimmed by 5 bases and V by 5 bases; bases with no gene match: 0. CDR3: CASSTGDQPQHF. The CDR3 region has the DNA TGTGCCAGCAGCACAGGGGATCAGCCCCAGCATTTT.

The rearrangement uses TRBV5-1 and TRBJ2-1; D may be TRBD2 (5 bases). The germline CDR1 and CDR2 sequences are SGHRS and YFSETQ. The CDR3 has 13 residues. Trimming removed 4 bases at V and 8 bases at J, with 13 bases between. The CDR3 DNA is TGCGCCAGCAGCGTGGAGAGGAGGCATGAGCAGTTCTTC. As protein: CASSVERRHEQFF.

The chain has TRBV11-2 and TRBJ1-4, with D hard to call. V was clipped by 5 bases and J by 7 bases, with 5 bases between them. The germline V gene encodes CDR1 SGHAT and CDR2 FQNNGV. The CDR3 totals 11 residues. The CDR3 bases are TGTGCCAGCAGCATGACTGAAAAACTGTTTTTT. It is translated as CASSMTEKLFF.

The chain combines TRBV5-1 with TRBJ2-2; 11 positions match TRBD2. Germline V CDR1 and CDR2: SGHRS, YFSETQ. Germline trimming cut 3 bases from V and 0 bases from J; bases unmatched to any gene: 7. CDR3 length equals 18 residues. The CDR3: CASSSIGTSGANTGELFF. As DNA, the CDR3 is TGCGCCAGCAGCTCGATTGGGACTAGCGGAGCGAACACCGGGGAGCTGTTTTTT.

The rearrangement links TRBV25-1 to TRBJ2-1; no reliable D call. In germline, CDR1 is MGHDK, CDR2 SYGVNS. This CDR3 is built from 13 residues. V was trimmed by 5 bases and J by 0 bases, leaving 5 bases between them. The CDR3 here is CASSTTSYNEQFF. The CDR3 DNA reads as TGTGCCAGCAGTACCACCTCCTACAATGAGCAGTTCTTC.

The chain carries TRBV5-1 and TRBJ2-2, with TRBD2 matching 11 bases. CDR1 SGHRS and CDR2 YFSETQ come from the germline V gene. The CDR3 spans 16 residues. Trimming removed 0 bases from V and 7 bases from J; junction bases left unmatched: 5. The CDR3 nucleotides read TGCGCCAGCAGCTTGGAACTAGCGGGAGAGGACGGGGAGCTGTTTTTT. This gives the protein CASSLELAGEDGELFF.

This clone was observed once. V usage is TRBV19 and J usage is TRBJ1-1; D not resolved. The CDR3 is 13 residues long. V lost 5 bases, J lost 4 bases, and 11 bases lay in between. Germline CDR1 reads LNHDA; CDR2 reads SQIVND (reference sequence). For the CDR3, the DNA is TGTGCCAGTAGTGAACAGACCCTCACTGAAGCTTTCTTT. Translating gives CASSEQTLTEAFF.

V and J are TRBV6-1 and TRBJ1-5; TRBD1 agrees at 7 bases. This CDR3 has 14 residues. Germline-derived CDR1 and CDR2 are MNHNS and SASEGT. With 4 bases clipped from V and 2 bases from J, the junction kept 2 bases outside the gene matches. CDR3 in DNA: TGTGCCAGCAGTGGAGACAGGGGCAATCAGCCCCAGCATTTT. This gives the protein CASSGDRGNQPQHF.

J is TRBJ2-5 and V is TRBV29-1; D gene unclear. The germline CDR1 and CDR2 sequences are SQVTM and ANQGSEA. The V end was cut by 5 bases, the J end by 1 base, with 8 bases between. This CDR3 contains 12 residues. The CDR3 region has the DNA TGCAGCGTTATAGCTGTCCAAGAGACCCAGTACTTC. It encodes CSVIAVQETQYF.

The V call is TRBV5-1, the J call TRBJ2-3; 12 nucleotides match TRBD2. There are 16 residues in the CDR3. The V segment lost 2 bases and the J segment 0 bases; nucleotides outside the gene matches: 1. CDR1 and CDR2 from the germline V gene are SGHRS and YFSETQ. The CDR3 loop reads CASSFTSGRSTDTQYF. CDR3 nucleotide sequence: TGCGCCAGCAGCTTTACTAGCGGGAGGAGCACAGATACGCAGTATTTT.

The rearrangement joins TRBV7-2 to TRBJ2-7; the D is unclear. The CDR3 contains 13 residues. With 1 base removed from V and 6 bases from J, the gap between germline ends came to 10 bases. Germline assignment: CDR1 SGHTA and CDR2 FQGNSA. The CDR3: CASSLGPWGEQYF. Here the CDR3 DNA reads TGTGCCAGCAGCTTAGGTCCCTGGGGCGAGCAGTACTTC.

This chain uses TRBV10-3 with TRBJ1-2; 8 bases match TRBD1. Germline CDR1 is ENHRY and CDR2 is SYGVKD. The CDR3 covers 14 residues. After removal of 2 bases from V and 4 bases from J, the junction contained 3 bases not matched to a gene. The CDR3 DNA is TGTGCCATCAGTGAGAGGACAGGGCGCTATGGCTACACCTTC. This gives the protein CAISERTGRYGYTF.

V gene TRBV6-5 combines with J gene TRBJ2-7; 7 bases line up with TRBD2. The germline V gene encodes CDR1 MNHEY and CDR2 SVGAGI. The trim removed 9 bases at V and 6 bases at J, leaving 8 bases unmatched. The CDR3 covers 12 residues. DNA for the CDR3: TGTGCCAGTGGGAGGGCCACAGCCGAGCAGTACTTC. Amino acid sequence: CASGRATAEQYF.

This rearrangement joins TRBV5-1 to TRBJ2-7, with 9 bases fitting TRBD1. V trimming: 6 bases; J trimming: 5 bases; junction bases outside the gene matches: 15. The CDR3 runs to 16 residues. Germline V gene lookup returns CDR1 SGHRS and CDR2 YFSETQ. This CDR3 reads CASTFGTGNSRNEQYF. The CDR3 DNA is TGCGCCAGCACCTTTGGGACAGGGAACAGTAGAAACGAGCAGTACTTC.

This rearrangement joins TRBV5-6 to TRBJ1-2; TRBD1 matches at 9 bases. V shed 5 bases, J shed 8 bases, and the junction held 10 bases outside the gene matches. This CDR3 has 14 residues. Germline V lookup: CDR1 SGHDT, CDR2 YYEEEE. Here the CDR3 DNA reads TGTGCCAGCAGACGGGACAGGGTACGGTGGGGCTACACCTTC. Protein product: CASRRDRVRWGYTF.

This sequence joins TRBV29-1 and TRBJ2-3; 12 bases fit TRBD2. Germline CDR1 is SQVTM and CDR2 is ANQGSEA. The CDR3 spans 15 residues. The V gene end was trimmed by 5 bases and the J gene end by 0 bases; junction bases not matched to a gene: 3. The CDR3 loop reads CSVRGTSGSTDTQYF. CDR3 DNA sequence: TGCAGCGTTCGGGGGACTAGCGGGAGCACAGATACGCAGTATTTT.

In its sample, this clone was seen once. The J gene is TRBJ1-2, the V gene TRBV7-2, with TRBD1 identical over 12 bases. V trimming: 3 bases; J trimming: 4 bases; junction bases outside the gene matches: 12. Germline V gene sequence: CDR1 SGHTA, CDR2 FQGNSA. This CDR3 contains 18 residues. The CDR3 here is CASSFLRDRGRSVYGYTF. The CDR3 DNA reads TGTGCCAGCAGCTTTCTGCGGGACAGGGGGCGGTCGGTCTATGGCTACACCTTC.

The chain uses TRBV10-1 and TRBJ1-1; 7 positions match TRBD1. Trimming took 2 bases from V and 3 from J; bases not matched to a gene: 6. Germline V CDR1 and CDR2: WNHNN, SYGVQD (reference sequence). This CDR3 region has 15 residues. DNA of the CDR3: TGCGCCAGCAGTGAGGGATCCACAGGGGACACTGAAGCTTTCTTT. As protein: CASSEGSTGDTEAFF.

The chain carries TRBV29-1 and TRBJ1-2, with TRBD1 matching 10 bases. V shed 7 bases and J 7 bases; nucleotides not matched to a gene: 9. The CDR3 consists of 13 residues. Per germline, CDR1 SQVTM and CDR2 ANQGSEA. CDR3 DNA sequence: TGCAGCGATCGGGACAGGGGAGCAGGTGGCTACACCTTC. Its protein is CSDRDRGAGGYTF.

This chain connects TRBV21-1 to TRBJ1-2. TRBV21-1 is a pseudogene segment. This CDR3 is 16 amino acids long. The CDR3 sequence is CASTNGKSPRYYGYTF. The CDR3 DNA sequence: TGTGCCAGCACCAACGGAAAGTCACCTCGGTACTATGGCTACACCTTC.

The chain combines TRBV29-1 with TRBJ2-2, with D tentatively TRBD1 (7 bases). CDR1 is SQVTM and CDR2 is ANQGSEA in the germline V gene. Trimming removed 6 bases at V and 3 bases at J, with 11 bases between. The CDR3 spans 13 residues. The CDR3: CSVDRDYTGELFF. CDR3 in DNA: TGCAGCGTAGACAGGGACTACACCGGGGAGCTGTTTTTT.

The rearrangement links TRBV7-9 to TRBJ1-2; D uncertain. The CDR3 has 12 residues. V was shortened by 5 bases and J by 7 bases, with 11 bases between the two germline ends. Per germline, CDR1 SEHNR and CDR2 FQNEAQ (reference sequence). CDR3 residues: CASSPRFSGYTF. The CDR3 nucleotides read TGTGCCAGCAGCCCAAGGTTCTCTGGCTACACCTTC.

CDR3 sequence reads: CASSGLGGSNEQFF. For the CDR3, the DNA is TGTGCCAGCAGTGGTTTAGGAGGGAGCAATGAGCAGTTCTTC. The chain employs TRBV25-1 and TRBJ2-1, with D perhaps TRBD2 (6 bases). The CDR3 has 14 residues. Germline values: CDR1 MGHDK, CDR2 SYGVNS. V gave up 4 bases and J gave up 6 bases, with 13 bases separating them.

The chain joins TRBV18 to TRBJ2-1; D is unresolved. The CDR3 has 14 amino acids. Germline-derived CDR1 and CDR2 are KGHSH and LQKENI. Trimming removed 1 base at V and 4 bases at J, with 8 bases between. CDR3 sequence reads: CASSPRYGYNEQFF. The DNA of the CDR3 is TGTGCCAGCTCACCACGGTACGGATACAATGAGCAGTTCTTC.

This chain uses TRBV30 with TRBJ2-7; the D is unclear. The CDR3 is 12 residues long. The V end was cut by 0 bases, the J end by 1 base, with 4 bases between. Germline V gene lookup returns CDR1 GTSNPN and CDR2 SVGIG (reference sequence). DNA for the CDR3: TGTGCCTGGAGTGTAAAGTCCTACGAGCAGTACTTC. Protein sequence: CAWSVKSYEQYF.

This chain connects TRBV6-1 to TRBJ2-7; the D is unclear. The V end was cut by 4 bases, the J end by 2 bases, with 12 bases between. The CDR3 has 14 amino acids. Germline CDR1 reads MNHNS; CDR2 reads SASEGT. The CDR3 here is CASSGGASTYEQYF. CDR3 sequence (DNA): TGTGCCAGCAGTGGCGGCGCTTCAACCTACGAGCAGTACTTC.

The chain uses TRBV11-2 and TRBJ2-7; tentatively, D is TRBD2 (6 bases). V was pared by 0 bases and J by 12 bases, with 18 bases between. Per germline, CDR1 SGHAT and CDR2 FQNNGV. The CDR3 is made up of 14 amino acids. In DNA, the CDR3 is TGTGCCAGCAGCTTAGATCGATTGGAGGGAATGGTGTACTTC. It translates to CASSLDRLEGMVYF. Combining the CDR3 with reference TRBV11-2 and TRBJ2-7 gives the whole variable domain EAGVAQSPRYKIIEKRQSVAFWCNPISGHATLYWYQQILGQGPKLLIQFQNNGVVDDSQLPKDRFSAERLKGVDSTLKIQPAKLEDSAVYLCASSLDRLEGMVYFGPGTRLTVT.

The chain uses TRBV5-1 and TRBJ2-1, with D tentatively TRBD1 (6 bases). The CDR3 sequence is 13 residues long. The V gene lost 7 bases and the J gene lost 7 bases, with 15 bases spanning the gap. The germline gives CDR1 SGHRS, CDR2 YFSETQ. The CDR3 region has the DNA TGCGCCAGCGACCGGGACACGGGGAATGAGCAGTTCTTC. Encoded protein: CASDRDTGNEQFF.

This clone was picked up one time. The rearrangement joins TRBV18 to TRBJ1-3; D not certain. Trimming pared 1 base from V and 0 bases from J, leaving 10 bases between. CDR3 length: 16 residues. Germline CDR1 is KGHSH and CDR2 is LQKENI. The CDR3 is CASSPLQLGSGNTIYF. CDR3 DNA: TGTGCCAGCTCACCACTCCAGCTGGGCTCTGGAAACACCATATATTTT.